The rows below give T cell receptor beta chains drawn from one sample of a study of blood T cell repertoires in COVID-19. Clones were sequenced by immunoSEQ multiplex PCR, and TCRdb holds only the in-frame ones, with some missing. The table lists under 250,000 clones, 86% of them singletons. Sequencing was done on a sample of peripheral blood. These receptors were collected from a woman aged 60-70 years who had recovered from COVID-19. Both conserved end residues are part of each CDR3. D genes are given only for firm matches. Clone size is given for some rows only: seen once, a few or many times, or a class if the clone is expanded.

V: TRBV5-8
size: -
D: -
J: TRBJ1-5
DNA: TGTGCCAGCAGCTTGCTAGGGGCGCCTTACAATCAGCCCCAGCATTTT
CDR3: CASSLLGAPYNQPQHF

V: TRBV11-3
size: -
D: TRBD2
J: TRBJ2-2
DNA: TGTGCCAGCAGCTTAGATACGCTAGCGGGGCAGGGGGAGCTGTTTTTT
CDR3: CASSLDTLAGQGELFF

V: TRBV10-3
size: -
D: TRBD1
J: TRBJ2-7
DNA: TGTGCCATCAGTGACCCTCACGGGACAGAGAATTACGAGCAGTACTTC
CDR3: CAISDPHGTENYEQYF

V: TRBV4-2
size: -
D: TRBD1
J: TRBJ2-7
DNA: TGTGCCAGCAGCCAAGAGGACAGGGCCTCCTACGAGCAGTACTTC
CDR3: CASSQEDRASYEQYF

V: TRBV7-2
size: -
D: -
J: TRBJ1-1
DNA: TGTGCCAGCAGCCGGCGGTCTACAAGGTGGGAGGACACTGAAGCTTTCTTT
CDR3: CASSRRSTRWEDTEAFF

V: TRBV10-3
size: -
D: -
J: TRBJ1-3
DNA: TGTGCCATCCGCGGAGACACCATATATTTT
CDR3: CAIRGDTIYF

V: TRBV7-3
size: -
D: -
J: TRBJ2-1
DNA: TGTGCCAGCAGCTTAGAAGTGGGGGGGCAGTTCTTC
CDR3: CASSLEVGGQFF

V: TRBV18
size: -
D: TRBD2
J: TRBJ2-1
DNA: TGTGCCAGCTCACCAAAAGGAAGCGGGGGGAAAAACAATGAGCAGTTCTTC
CDR3: CASSPKGSGGKNNEQFF

V: TRBV5-6
size: -
D: -
J: TRBJ2-7
DNA: TGTGCCAGCAGCTTGGGTCCTGAGAGCTCCTACGAGCAGTACTTC
CDR3: CASSLGPESSYEQYF

V: TRBV3-1/TRBV3-2
size: -
D: TRBD2
J: TRBJ2-7
DNA: TGTGCCAGCAGCCAAGATTCGCGGGGGGTTGAGCAGTACTTC
CDR3: CASSQDSRGVEQYF

V: TRBV5-4
size: -
D: -
J: TRBJ1-4
DNA: TGTGCCAGCAGCTCCCCCAAGGGGGAAAAACTGTTTTTT
CDR3: CASSSPKGEKLFF

V: TRBV11-3
size: -
D: TRBD2
J: TRBJ2-3
DNA: TGTGCCAGCAGCCAGGGACTAGCGGGACCTAGCACAGATACGCAGTATTTT
CDR3: CASSQGLAGPSTDTQYF

V: TRBV5-1
size: -
D: -
J: TRBJ2-2
DNA: TGCGCCAGCAGCTTGGGAACTACGAACACCGGGGAGCTGTTTTTT
CDR3: CASSLGTTNTGELFF

V: TRBV11-3
size: once
D: TRBD1
J: TRBJ1-1
DNA: TGTGCCAGCAGCCAAACAACAGGGGGCACTGAAGCTTTCTTT
CDR3: CASSQTTGGTEAFF

V: TRBV5-6
size: once
D: -
J: TRBJ2-7
DNA: TGTGCCAGCAGCACCTCTCCGGACGAGCAGTACTTC
CDR3: CASSTSPDEQYF

V: TRBV7-9
size: -
D: TRBD1
J: TRBJ2-7
DNA: TGTGCCAGCAGCCCACGGGACAGGTCCTACGAGCAGTACTTC
CDR3: CASSPRDRSYEQYF

V: TRBV6-1
size: few
D: TRBD2
J: TRBJ2-7
DNA: TGTGCCAGCAGTGACCCCGGACTAGCGGGGGGTAACGAGCAGTACTTC
CDR3: CASSDPGLAGGNEQYF

V: TRBV6-6
size: -
D: -
J: TRBJ1-2
DNA: TGTGCCAGCAGTAAGGTAGACAGTGGCTACACCTTC
CDR3: CASSKVDSGYTF